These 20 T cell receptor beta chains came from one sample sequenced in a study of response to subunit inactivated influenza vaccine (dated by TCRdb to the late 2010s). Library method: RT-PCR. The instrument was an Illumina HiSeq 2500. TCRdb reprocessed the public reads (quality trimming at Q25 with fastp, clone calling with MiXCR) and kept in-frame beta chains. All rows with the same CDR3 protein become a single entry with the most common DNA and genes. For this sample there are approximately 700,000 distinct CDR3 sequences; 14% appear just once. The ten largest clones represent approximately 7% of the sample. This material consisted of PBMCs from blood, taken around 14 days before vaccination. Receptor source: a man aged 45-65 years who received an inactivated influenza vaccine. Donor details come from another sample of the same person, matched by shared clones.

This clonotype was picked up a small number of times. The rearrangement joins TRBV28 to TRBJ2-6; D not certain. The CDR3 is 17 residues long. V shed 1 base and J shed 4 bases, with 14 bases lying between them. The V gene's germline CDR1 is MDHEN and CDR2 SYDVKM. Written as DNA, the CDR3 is TGTGCCAGCAGTTTATTTTCATTCTTAGTGGGGGCCAACGTCCTGACTTTC. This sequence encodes CASSLFSFLVGANVLTF.

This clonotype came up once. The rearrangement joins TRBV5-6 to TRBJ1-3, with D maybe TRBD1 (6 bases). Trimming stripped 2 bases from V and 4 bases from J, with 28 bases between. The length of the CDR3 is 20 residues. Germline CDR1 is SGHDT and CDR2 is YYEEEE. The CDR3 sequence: CASSFQTTHADSRLGNTIYF. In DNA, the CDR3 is TGTGCCAGCAGCTTCCAAACAACCCATGCGGACAGTCGGTTGGGAAACACCATATATTTT.

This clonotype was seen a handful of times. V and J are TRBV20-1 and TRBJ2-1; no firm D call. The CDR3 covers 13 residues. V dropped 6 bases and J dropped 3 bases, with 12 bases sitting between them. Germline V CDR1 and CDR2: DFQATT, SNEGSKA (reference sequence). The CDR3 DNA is TGCAGTGCCCCGAAACAGATCTACAATGAGCAGTTCTTC. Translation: CSAPKQIYNEQFF.

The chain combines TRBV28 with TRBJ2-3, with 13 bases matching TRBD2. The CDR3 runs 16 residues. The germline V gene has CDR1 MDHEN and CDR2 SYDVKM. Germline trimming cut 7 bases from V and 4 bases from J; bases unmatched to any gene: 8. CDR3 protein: CASTKALAGGADTQYF. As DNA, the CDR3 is TGTGCCAGCACAAAGGCACTAGCGGGAGGGGCAGATACGCAGTATTTT.

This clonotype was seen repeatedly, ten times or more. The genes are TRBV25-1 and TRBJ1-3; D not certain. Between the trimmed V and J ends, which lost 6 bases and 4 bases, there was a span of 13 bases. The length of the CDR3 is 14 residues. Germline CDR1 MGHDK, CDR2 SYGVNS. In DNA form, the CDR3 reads TGTGCCAGCAGCGCCCCGGGGTCCGGAAACACCATATATTTT. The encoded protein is CASSAPGSGNTIYF.

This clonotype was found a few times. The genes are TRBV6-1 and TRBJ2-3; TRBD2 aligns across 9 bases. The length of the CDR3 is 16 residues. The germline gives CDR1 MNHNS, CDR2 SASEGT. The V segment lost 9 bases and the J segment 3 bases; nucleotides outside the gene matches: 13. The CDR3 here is CASREVSGRATDTQYF. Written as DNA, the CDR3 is TGTGCCAGTAGAGAAGTTAGCGGGAGAGCTACAGATACGCAGTATTTT.

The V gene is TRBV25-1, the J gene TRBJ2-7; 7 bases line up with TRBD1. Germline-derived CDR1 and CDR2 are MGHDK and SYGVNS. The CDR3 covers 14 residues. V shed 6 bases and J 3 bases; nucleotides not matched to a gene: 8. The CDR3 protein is CASRTPGQNYEQYF. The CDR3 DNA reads TGTGCCAGCAGAACACCGGGACAGAACTACGAGCAGTACTTC.

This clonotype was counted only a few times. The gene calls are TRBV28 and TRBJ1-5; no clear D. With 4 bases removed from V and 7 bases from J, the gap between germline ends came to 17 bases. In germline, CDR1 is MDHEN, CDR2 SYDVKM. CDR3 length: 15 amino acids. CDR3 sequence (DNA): TGTGCCAGCAGTTCTACGACTCTCCGAGGGCAGCCCCAGCATTTT. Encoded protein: CASSSTTLRGQPQHF.

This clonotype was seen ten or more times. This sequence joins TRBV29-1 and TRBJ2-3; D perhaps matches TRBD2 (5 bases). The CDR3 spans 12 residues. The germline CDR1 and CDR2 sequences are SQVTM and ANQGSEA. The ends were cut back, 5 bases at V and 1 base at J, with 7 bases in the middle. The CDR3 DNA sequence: TGCAGCGTTTTGGAGGGCACAGATACGCAGTATTTT. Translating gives CSVLEGTDTQYF.

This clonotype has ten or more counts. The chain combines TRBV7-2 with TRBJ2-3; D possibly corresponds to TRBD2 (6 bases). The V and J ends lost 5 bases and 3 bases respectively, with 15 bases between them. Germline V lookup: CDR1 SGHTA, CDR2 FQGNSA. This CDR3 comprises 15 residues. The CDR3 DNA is TGTGCCAGCAGCCCCCCCACTCGGGGGACAGATACGCAGTATTTT. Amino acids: CASSPPTRGTDTQYF.

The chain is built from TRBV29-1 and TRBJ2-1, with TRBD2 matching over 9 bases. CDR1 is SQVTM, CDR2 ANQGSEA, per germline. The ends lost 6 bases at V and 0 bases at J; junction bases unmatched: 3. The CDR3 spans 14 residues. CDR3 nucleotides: TGCAGCGTGGGCGGGAGGGCCTCCTACAATGAGCAGTTCTTC. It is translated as CSVGGRASYNEQFF.

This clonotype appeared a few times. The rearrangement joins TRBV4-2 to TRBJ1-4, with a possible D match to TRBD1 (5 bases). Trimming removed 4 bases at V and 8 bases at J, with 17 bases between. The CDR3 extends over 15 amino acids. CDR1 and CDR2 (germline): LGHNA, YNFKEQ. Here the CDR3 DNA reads TGTGCCAGCAGCCGCAACGGGGCGGACTACGAAAAACTGTTTTTT. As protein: CASSRNGADYEKLFF.

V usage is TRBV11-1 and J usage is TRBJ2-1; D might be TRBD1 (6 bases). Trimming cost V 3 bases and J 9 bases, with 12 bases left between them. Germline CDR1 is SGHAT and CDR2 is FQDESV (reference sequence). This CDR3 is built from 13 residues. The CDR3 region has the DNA TGTGCCAGCAGCTTGACAGGCTGGAGTGAGCAGTTCTTC. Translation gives CASSLTGWSEQFF.

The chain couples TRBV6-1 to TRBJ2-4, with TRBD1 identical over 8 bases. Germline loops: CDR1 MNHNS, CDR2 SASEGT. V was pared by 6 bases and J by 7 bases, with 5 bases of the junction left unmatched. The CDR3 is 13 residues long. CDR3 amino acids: CASRVTGGNIQYF. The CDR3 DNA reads TGTGCCAGCAGGGTAACAGGGGGGAACATTCAGTACTTC.

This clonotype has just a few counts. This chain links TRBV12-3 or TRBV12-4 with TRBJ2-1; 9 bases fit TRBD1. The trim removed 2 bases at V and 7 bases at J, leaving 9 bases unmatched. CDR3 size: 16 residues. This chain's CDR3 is CASSLSGQGWVNEQFF. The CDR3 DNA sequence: TGTGCCAGCAGTTTAAGCGGACAGGGGTGGGTGAATGAGCAGTTCTTC.

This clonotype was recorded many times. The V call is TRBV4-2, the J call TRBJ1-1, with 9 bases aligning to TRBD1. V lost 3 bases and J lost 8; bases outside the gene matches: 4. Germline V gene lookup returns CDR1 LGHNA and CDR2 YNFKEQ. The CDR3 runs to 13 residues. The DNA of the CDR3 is TGTGCCAGCAGCCAGGAAGGGACAGGGGAAGCTTTCTTT. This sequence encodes CASSQEGTGEAFF.

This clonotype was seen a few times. The DNA of the CDR3 is TGTGCCAGCAGACGCGGCGGGCCGGTATACAATGAGCAGTTCTTC. Translated, it gives CASRRGGPVYNEQFF. V usage is TRBV27 and J usage is TRBJ2-1, with a tentative D call TRBD2 (5 bases). The ends were cut back, 6 bases at V and 4 bases at J, with 16 bases in the middle. CDR3 length: 15 amino acids. Germline CDR1 reads MNHEY; CDR2 reads SMNVEV (reference sequence).

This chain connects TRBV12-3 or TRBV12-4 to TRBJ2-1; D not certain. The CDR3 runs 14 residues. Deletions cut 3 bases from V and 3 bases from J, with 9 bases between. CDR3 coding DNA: TGTGCCAGCAGTTTTCCCCCAATCTACAATGAGCAGTTCTTC. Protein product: CASSFPPIYNEQFF.

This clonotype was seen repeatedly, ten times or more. Here the CDR3 reads CATRQAVNQPQHF. Here the CDR3 DNA reads TGTGCCACCCGACAGGCGGTCAATCAGCCCCAGCATTTT. This chain uses TRBV10-3 with TRBJ1-5; weak D call: TRBD1 (6 bases). Trimming stripped 10 bases from V and 3 bases from J, with 13 bases between. CDR3 length equals 13 residues. The germline V gene encodes CDR1 ENHRY and CDR2 SYGVKD.

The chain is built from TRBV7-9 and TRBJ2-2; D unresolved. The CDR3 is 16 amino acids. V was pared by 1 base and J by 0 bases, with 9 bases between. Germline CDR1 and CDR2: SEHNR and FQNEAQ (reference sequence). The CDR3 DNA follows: TGTGCCAGCAGCTTAGTGAGCATCCCGAACACCGGGGAGCTGTTTTTT. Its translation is CASSLVSIPNTGELFF.